These 10 T cell receptor beta chains originate from one sample sequenced in a study of CD8 T cells in ankylosing spondylitis. TCRdb called the 5' RACE reads again in MiXCR, with one record for every CDR3 protein. Of 250,000 to 350,000 distinct CDR3 sequences in the sample, more than 20% were seen once. The specimen was blood, either unsorted or a sorted T cell fraction (not recorded which). These receptors originate from a female donor with ankylosing spondylitis or in good health (not recorded which).

In this sample, this clonotype turned up a few times. V and J are TRBV6-1 and TRBJ1-1; perhaps TRBD1 as D (5 bases). Germline values: CDR1 MNHNS, CDR2 SASEGT. Trimming cost V 11 bases and J 6 bases, with 19 bases left between them. This CDR3 comprises 13 residues. The CDR3 spells CAGRRSRDAEAFF. Here the CDR3 DNA reads TGTGCCGGACGCCGGTCTCGGGACGCTGAAGCTTTCTTT.

This chain links TRBV12-3 or TRBV12-4 with TRBJ2-1, with D possibly matching TRBD1 (5 bases). V was cut by 2 bases and J by 12 bases, with 14 bases left in between. The CDR3 is 13 amino acids. As DNA, the CDR3 is TGTGCCAGCAGTTTAAGGTCGGGTGGGGCGCAGTTCTTC. This codes for CASSLRSGGAQFF.

This clonotype was detected many times. The chain links TRBV5-1 to TRBJ2-3, with a possible D match to TRBD1 (5 bases). This CDR3 comprises 15 residues. Germline CDR1 SGHRS, CDR2 YFSETQ. V was pared by 0 bases and J by 1 base, with 9 bases between. As DNA, the CDR3 is TGCGCCAGCAGCTTGGAGGGGTGGGGCACAGATACGCAGTATTTT. Its protein product is CASSLEGWGTDTQYF.

This clonotype was seen ten or more times. V is TRBV7-8 and J is TRBJ2-1; possibly TRBD2 for D (5 bases). Looked up from germline, CDR1 is SGHVS and CDR2 is FQNEAQ. Trimming removed 4 bases at V and 0 bases at J, with 7 bases between. The CDR3 is 14 residues long. CDR3 nucleotide sequence: TGTGCCAGCAGCTGGAGGAGCTCCTACAATGAGCAGTTCTTC. Translated: CASSWRSSYNEQFF.

The table lists this clonotype with a few counts. J is TRBJ2-1 and V is TRBV10-3; no definite D call. Looked up from germline, CDR1 is ENHRY and CDR2 is SYGVKD. The length of the CDR3 is 15 residues. V lost 1 base and J lost 7, with 14 bases in between. CDR3 in amino acids: CAISEYGHQGNEQFF. In nucleotides, the CDR3 is TGTGCCATCAGTGAGTATGGCCACCAAGGGAATGAGCAGTTCTTC.

This clonotype showed up just a few times. This chain links TRBV5-1 with TRBJ2-7, with 7 bases fitting TRBD1. Germline V CDR1 and CDR2: SGHRS, YFSETQ. The CDR3 contains 15 residues. J lost 3 bases, V lost 0 bases, and 6 bases had no gene match. In nucleotides, the CDR3 is TGCGCCAGCAGCTTGGGGGACAGACTTCTCTACGAGCAGTACTTC. This translates into CASSLGDRLLYEQYF.

This clonotype was seen repeatedly, ten times or more. The chain employs TRBV29-1 and TRBJ1-2; D is undetermined. V was pared by 3 bases and J by 6 bases, with 8 bases between. Germline CDR1 and CDR2: SQVTM and ANQGSEA. This CDR3 is built from 11 residues. The CDR3 reads CSVDRPDGYTF. The CDR3, as DNA: TGCAGCGTTGATCGGCCTGATGGCTACACCTTC.

The chain uses TRBV20-1 and TRBJ1-5; 7 positions agree with TRBD1. This CDR3 is 14 amino acids long. The V and J ends lost 0 bases and 7 bases, in that order; junction bases with no gene match: 6. Germline CDR1 reads DFQATT; CDR2 reads SNEGSKA (reference sequence). The CDR3, as DNA: TGCAGTGCTAGAGATCCAGGGGGAAGGCAGCCCCAGCATTTT. Encoded protein: CSARDPGGRQPQHF.

This clonotype has a handful of counts. The CDR3 loop reads CSARDLKGGGPYEQYF. CDR3 nucleotide sequence: TGCAGTGCTAGAGATTTAAAGGGAGGGGGGCCTTACGAGCAGTACTTC. The V call is TRBV20-1, the J call TRBJ2-7; tentative D call: TRBD2 (7 bases). The CDR3 length is 16 residues. Deletions cut 0 bases from V and 4 bases from J, with 19 bases between. CDR1 and CDR2 from the germline V gene are DFQATT and SNEGSKA (reference sequence).

In this sample, this clonotype turned up a few times. This chain links TRBV6-1 with TRBJ2-1; weak D call: TRBD2 (6 bases). The CDR3 loop spans 14 amino acids. Trimming cost V 7 bases and J 3 bases, with 13 bases left between them. The germline gives CDR1 MNHNS, CDR2 SASEGT. In DNA, the CDR3 is TGTGCCAGCACTAGCGAAGTCCGCTACAATGAGCAGTTCTTC. Translating gives CASTSEVRYNEQFF.